This T cell receptor (beta chain) was obtained from a study of long-term antiretroviral therapy in people with HIV. Study-level information: It was about a decade before the 2015 immediate-ART recommendation that the earliest samples were taken. Study-level findings and limits: CDR3 length ranges were narrower in HIV repertoires than in controls. Dating from the mid-2000s to the late 2010s, the blood was possibly obtained under older ART regimens. Subsequent to ART, diversity was augmented yet persisted below that of transplant donor controls.

The libraries were made with immunoSEQ v3.0 at survey level. The method was immunoSEQ multiplex PCR; TCRdb's version includes in-frame clones alone and lacks a portion of them. Of approximately 25,000 clones in the sample, about 84% were seen once. Concerning this clone: Its antigen remains unknown.

V was clipped by 3 bases and J by 8 bases, with 7 bases between them. This CDR3 region has 12 residues. Germline loops: CDR1 SGHTA, CDR2 FQGNSA. The receptor was derived from a man aged 35 to 55 with HIV. This chain uses TRBV7-2 with TRBJ1-4, with D perhaps matching TRBD1 (5 bases). The material was unsorted PBMCs, obtained approximately 4.8 years after starting antiretroviral therapy. The CDR3 DNA reads as TGTGCCAGCAGCTTCGACAGAGAAAAACTGTTTTTT. Translation: CASSFDREKLFF.